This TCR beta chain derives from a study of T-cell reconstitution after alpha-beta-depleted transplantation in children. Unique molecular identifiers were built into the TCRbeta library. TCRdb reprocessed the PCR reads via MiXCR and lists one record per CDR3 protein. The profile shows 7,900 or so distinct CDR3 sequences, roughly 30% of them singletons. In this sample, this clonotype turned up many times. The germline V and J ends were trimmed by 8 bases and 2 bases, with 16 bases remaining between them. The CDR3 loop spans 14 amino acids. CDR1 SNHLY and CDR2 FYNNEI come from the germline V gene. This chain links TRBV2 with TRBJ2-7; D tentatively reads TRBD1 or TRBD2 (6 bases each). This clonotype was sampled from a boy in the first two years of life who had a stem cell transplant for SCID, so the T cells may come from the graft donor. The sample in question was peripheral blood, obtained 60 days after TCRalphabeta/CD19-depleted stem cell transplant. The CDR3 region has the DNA TGTGCCAGCCGGAGGGGGGCGCGAGCCTACGAGCAGTACTTC. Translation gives CASRRGARAYEQYF.